This record covers a single TCR beta chain. The antigen is undetermined. Germline V lookup: CDR1 SGHRS, CDR2 YFSETQ. This CDR3 contains 15 residues. Trimming removed 2 bases from V and 4 bases from J; junction bases left unmatched: 4. The data originate from a study of regulatory and conventional T cells in RAG deficiency. Some clones are missing from TCRdb's copy, which holds only in-frame ones; the method was immunoSEQ multiplex PCR. The repertoire consists of around 20,000 clones, with around 96% occurring once and the leading ten covering 1% to 1.5%. Genomic DNA came from blood conventional CD4+ T cells gated CD25-low CD127-high. Broader study findings: RAG-deficient patients showed markedly lower Shannon entropy and higher Simpson indices than control T-cell subsets. Treg unique TCR beta sequences were 90 to 100-fold fewer in Omenn syndrome and CID/AS patients than controls. In Omenn syndrome, Treg and Tconv repertoires overlapped >75%.

The data were also submitted as part of a second study, on regulatory T cells. That report adds: The primer mix had 52 TRBV and 13 TRBJ primers.

This chain joins TRBV5-1 and TRBJ2-5; TRBD2 agrees at 11 bases. The sequence was obtained from a human donor in good health. The sample was CD25- CD4+ T cells sorted from blood. In nucleotides, the CDR3 is TGCGCCAGCAGCTTAACGCTAGCGGGGGGAGAGACCCAGTACTTC. Protein sequence: CASSLTLAGGETQYF.